This T cell receptor (beta chain) stems from a study of blood T cell repertoires in COVID-19. Background on the study: Spain, Italy and the United States supplied samples that represented acute and convalescent COVID-19. T cells, B-cell-depleted T cells, or PBMCs provided the cDNA or gDNA that served as material.

There are 13 residues in the CDR3. V was clipped by 3 bases and J by 4 bases, with 10 bases between them. Original analysis: Scientists estimated how many nucleated cells there were by amplifying reference gene primers. Clones were sequenced by immunoSEQ multiplex PCR, and TCRdb holds only the in-frame ones, with some missing. V, J and clone size were drawn from that table, and D and trimming were deduced from the DNA. The table has approximately 200,000 clones, approximately 87% seen once. The TCR originated in a man aged 60 to 69 who had recovered from COVID-19. Sequenced sample: peripheral blood. This chain links TRBV12-3 or TRBV12-4 with TRBJ2-7; a possible D gene is TRBD1 (5 bases). The CDR3 bases are TGTGCCAGCAGTTTGGCCAGGGATTACGAGCAGTACTTC. Translation: CASSLARDYEQYF.